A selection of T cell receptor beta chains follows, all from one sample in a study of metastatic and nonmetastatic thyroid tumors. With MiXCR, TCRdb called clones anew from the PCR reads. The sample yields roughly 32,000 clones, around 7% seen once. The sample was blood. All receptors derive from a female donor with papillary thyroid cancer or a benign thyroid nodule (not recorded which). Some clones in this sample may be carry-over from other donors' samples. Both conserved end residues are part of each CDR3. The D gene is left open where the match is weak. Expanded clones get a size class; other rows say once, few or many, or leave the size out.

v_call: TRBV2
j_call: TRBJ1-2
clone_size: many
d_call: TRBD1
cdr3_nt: TGTGCCAGCAGCGGGGACAGGGGAGACGATGGCTACACCTTC
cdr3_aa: CASSGDRGDDGYTF

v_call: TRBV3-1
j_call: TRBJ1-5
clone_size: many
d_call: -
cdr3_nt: TGTGCCAGCAGCCAAGATCCGGGACAGCCCCAGCATTTT
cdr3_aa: CASSQDPGQPQHF

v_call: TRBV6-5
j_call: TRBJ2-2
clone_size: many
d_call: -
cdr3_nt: TGTGCCAGCAGTTACAACAGCCTTGGCTTGAGCACCGGGGAGCTGTTTTTT
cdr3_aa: CASSYNSLGLSTGELFF

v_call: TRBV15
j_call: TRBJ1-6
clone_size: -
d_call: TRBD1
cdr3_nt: TGTGCCACCAGCAGTACCGGGACAGGGAGTGCACCCCTCCACTTT
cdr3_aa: CATSSTGTGSAPLHF

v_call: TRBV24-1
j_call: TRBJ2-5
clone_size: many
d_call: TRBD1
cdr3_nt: TGTGCCACCAGAGCCACAGGGGGCCAAGAGACCCAGTACTTC
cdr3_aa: CATRATGGQETQYF

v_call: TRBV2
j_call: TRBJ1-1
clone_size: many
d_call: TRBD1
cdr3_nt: TGTGCCAGCAGCACCCGACAGGGGGCTTTGAACACTGAAGCTTTCTTT
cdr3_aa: CASSTRQGALNTEAFF

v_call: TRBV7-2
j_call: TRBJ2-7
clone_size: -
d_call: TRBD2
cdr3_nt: TGTGCCAGCAGCTTAGCGCACCTAGCGGGGACTTACGAGCAGTACTTC
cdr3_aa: CASSLAHLAGTYEQYF

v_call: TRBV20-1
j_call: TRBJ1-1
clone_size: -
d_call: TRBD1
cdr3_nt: TGCAGTGCTAGAGAGCTGGACAGGACTATGAACACTGAAGCTTTCTTT
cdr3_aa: CSARELDRTMNTEAFF

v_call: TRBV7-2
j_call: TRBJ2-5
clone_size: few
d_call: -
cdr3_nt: TGTGCCAGCAGCCCTCCATCGGAGACCCAGTACTTC
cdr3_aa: CASSPPSETQYF

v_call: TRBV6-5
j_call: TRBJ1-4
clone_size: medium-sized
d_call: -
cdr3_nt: TGTGCCAGCAGTTACTCATGGGACGCCGTGACAAAACTGTTTTTT
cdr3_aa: CASSYSWDAVTKLFF

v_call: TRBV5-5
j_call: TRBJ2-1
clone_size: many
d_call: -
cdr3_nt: TGTGCCAGCAGCTTGGAGGCCGTCCCGTACAATGAGCAGTTCTTC
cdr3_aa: CASSLEAVPYNEQFF

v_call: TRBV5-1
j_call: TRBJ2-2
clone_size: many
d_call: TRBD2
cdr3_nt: TGCGCCAGCAGCCCGGGACGAGCGGGAGGGCTGACCGGGGAGCTGTTTTTT
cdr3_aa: CASSPGRAGGLTGELFF

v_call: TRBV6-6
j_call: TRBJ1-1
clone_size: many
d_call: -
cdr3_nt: TGTGCCAGCAGCTACTCTAACAGGCCGAACACTGAAGCTTTCTTT
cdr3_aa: CASSYSNRPNTEAFF

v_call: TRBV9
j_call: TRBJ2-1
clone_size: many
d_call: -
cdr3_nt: TGTGCCAGCAGCGCTTCGGGGGATTCCGCCGGGGAGCAGTTCTTC
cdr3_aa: CASSASGDSAGEQFF

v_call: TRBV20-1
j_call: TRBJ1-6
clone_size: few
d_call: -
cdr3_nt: TGCAGTGCTATCCGGGAAAGTTATTCAACCCTCCACTTT
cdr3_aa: CSAIRESYSTLHF

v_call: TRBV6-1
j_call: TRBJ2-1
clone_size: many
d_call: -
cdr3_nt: TGTGCCAGCAGACGAACTCCGGGACTTCAGTTCTTC
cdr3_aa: CASRRTPGLQFF

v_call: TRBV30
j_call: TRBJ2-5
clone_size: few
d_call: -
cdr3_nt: TGTGCCTACCAGACAGGACTCCGCCAAGAGACCCAGTACTTC
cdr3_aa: CAYQTGLRQETQYF

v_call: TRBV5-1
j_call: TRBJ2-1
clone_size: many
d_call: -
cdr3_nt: TGCGCCAGCAGCTTTGACGGCAACAATGAGCAGTTCTTC
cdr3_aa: CASSFDGNNEQFF

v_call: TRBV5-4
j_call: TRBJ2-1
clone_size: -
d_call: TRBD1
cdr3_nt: TGTGCCAGCAGCGCTACCGGACAGGGCGCGAGGAATGAGCAGTTCTTC
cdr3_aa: CASSATGQGARNEQFF

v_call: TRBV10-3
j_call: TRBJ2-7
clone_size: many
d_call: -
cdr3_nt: TGTGCCACCTGGGTAGGGGACACCTACGAGCAGTACTTC
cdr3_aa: CATWVGDTYEQYF

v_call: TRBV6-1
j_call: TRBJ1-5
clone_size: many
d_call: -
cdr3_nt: TGTGCCAGCAGTGAAGCGTCGGGGTTGGGGGGTCAGCCCCAGCATTTT
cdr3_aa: CASSEASGLGGQPQHF

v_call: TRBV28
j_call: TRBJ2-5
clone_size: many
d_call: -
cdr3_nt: TGTGCCAGCAGTTCGGTCTCGGCAGGGGAAGAGACCCAGTACTTC
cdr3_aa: CASSSVSAGEETQYF

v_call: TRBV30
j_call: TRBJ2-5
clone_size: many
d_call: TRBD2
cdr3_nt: TGTGCCTGGAGTGTGGGGCTAGCGGGGGTAGAGACCCAGTACTTC
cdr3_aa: CAWSVGLAGVETQYF

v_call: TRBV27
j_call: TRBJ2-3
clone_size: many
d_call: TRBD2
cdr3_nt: TGTGCCAGCAGCCGAAGCGGGACTAGGGTGTATACGCAGTATTTT
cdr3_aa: CASSRSGTRVYTQYF

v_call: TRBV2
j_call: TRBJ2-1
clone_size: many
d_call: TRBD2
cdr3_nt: TGTGCCAGCAGTTTAAGGCCTAGCGGGAGTACCTACAATGAGCAGTTCTTC
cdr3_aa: CASSLRPSGSTYNEQFF

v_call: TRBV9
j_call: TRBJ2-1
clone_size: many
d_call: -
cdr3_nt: TGTGCCAGCAGCGTTGGGAGCTACAATGAGCAGTTCTTC
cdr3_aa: CASSVGSYNEQFF

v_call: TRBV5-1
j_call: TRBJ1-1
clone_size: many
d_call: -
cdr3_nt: TGCGCCAGCAGCCTCGACGCCTCGAACACTGAAGCTTTCTTT
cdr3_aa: CASSLDASNTEAFF

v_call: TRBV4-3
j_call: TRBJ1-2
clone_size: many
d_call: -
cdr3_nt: TGCGCCAGCAGCCAAGAATATTTTCAGAACTATGGCTACACCTTC
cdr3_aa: CASSQEYFQNYGYTF

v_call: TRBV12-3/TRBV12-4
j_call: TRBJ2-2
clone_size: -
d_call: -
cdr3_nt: TGTGCCAGCAGTTTCCGGCTAGCTGGGATGAACACCGGGGATCTGTTTTTT
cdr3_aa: CASSFRLAGMNTGDLFF

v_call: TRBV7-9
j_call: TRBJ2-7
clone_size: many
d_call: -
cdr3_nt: TGTGCCAGCAGCCCCCCTTCCTACGAGCAGTACTTC
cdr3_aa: CASSPPSYEQYF

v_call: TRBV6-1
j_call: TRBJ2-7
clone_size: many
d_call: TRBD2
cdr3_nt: TGTGCCAGCAGTGAAAGCGTAGCGGGAGGCTACGAGCAGTACTTC
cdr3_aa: CASSESVAGGYEQYF

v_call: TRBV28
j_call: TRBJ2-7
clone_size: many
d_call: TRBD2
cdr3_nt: TGTGCCAGCAGTTCAGGTGTAGGGAGGATTAGCGGGATCTACGAGCAGTACTTC
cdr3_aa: CASSSGVGRISGIYEQYF

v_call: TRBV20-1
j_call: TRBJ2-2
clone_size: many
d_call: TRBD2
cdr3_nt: TGCAGTGCTAGGAGAACTAGCGGGAGTGGGGACACCGGGGAGCTGTTTTTT
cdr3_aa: CSARRTSGSGDTGELFF

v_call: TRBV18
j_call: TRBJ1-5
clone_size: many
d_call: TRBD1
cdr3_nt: TGTGCCAGCTCACAGGGGGCTGGGAATCAGCCCCAGCATTTT
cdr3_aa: CASSQGAGNQPQHF

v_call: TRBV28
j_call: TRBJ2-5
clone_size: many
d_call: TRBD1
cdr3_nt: TGTGCCAGCAGTTTAAACAGGGGGGAGACCCAGTACTTC
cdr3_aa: CASSLNRGETQYF

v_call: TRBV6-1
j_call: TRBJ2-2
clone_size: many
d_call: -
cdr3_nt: TGTGCCAGCAAAAGTTACAGAGAAGCGAACACCGGGGAGCTGTTTTTT
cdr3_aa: CASKSYREANTGELFF

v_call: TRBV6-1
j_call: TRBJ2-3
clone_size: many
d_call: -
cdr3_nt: TGTGCCAGCAGTTCCCGGGACCTGTTTAATACGCAGTATTTT
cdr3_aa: CASSSRDLFNTQYF

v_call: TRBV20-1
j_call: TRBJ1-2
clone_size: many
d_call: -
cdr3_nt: TGCAGTGCTAGAGAATATCCCAGGGTGGCTAACTATGGCTACACCTTC
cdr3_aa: CSAREYPRVANYGYTF

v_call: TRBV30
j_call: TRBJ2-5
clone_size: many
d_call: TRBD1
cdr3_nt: TGTGCCTGGGGGGGACAGGGGGCCACTATTATTGTGGCTGAGACCCAGTACTTC
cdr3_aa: CAWGGQGATIIVAETQYF

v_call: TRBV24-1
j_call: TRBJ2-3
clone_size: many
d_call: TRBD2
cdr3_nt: TGTGCCACCAGTGACGCCGGGACTAGCGTTTCAGATACGCAGTATTTT
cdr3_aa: CATSDAGTSVSDTQYF

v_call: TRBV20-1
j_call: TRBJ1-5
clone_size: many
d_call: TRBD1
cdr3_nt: TGCAGTGCTAGGCCTACAGGGGACCCTAGCAATCAGCCCCAGCATTTT
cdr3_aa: CSARPTGDPSNQPQHF